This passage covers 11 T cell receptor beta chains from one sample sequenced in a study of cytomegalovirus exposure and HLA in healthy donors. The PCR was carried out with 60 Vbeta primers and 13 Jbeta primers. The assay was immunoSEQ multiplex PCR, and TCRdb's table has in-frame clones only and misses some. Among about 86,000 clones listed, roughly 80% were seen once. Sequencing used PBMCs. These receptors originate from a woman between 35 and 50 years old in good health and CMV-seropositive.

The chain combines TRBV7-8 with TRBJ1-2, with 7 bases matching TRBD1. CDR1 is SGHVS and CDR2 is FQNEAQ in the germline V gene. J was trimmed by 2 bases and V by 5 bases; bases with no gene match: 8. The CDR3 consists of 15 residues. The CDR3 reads CASSPSGTENYGYTF. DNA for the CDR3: TGTGCCAGCAGCCCATCCGGGACAGAGAACTATGGCTACACCTTC.

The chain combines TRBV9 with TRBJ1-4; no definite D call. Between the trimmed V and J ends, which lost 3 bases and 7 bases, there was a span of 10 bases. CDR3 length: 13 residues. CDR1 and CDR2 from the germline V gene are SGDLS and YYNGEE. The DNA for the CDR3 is TGTGCCAGCAGCGCCCCCCGGAGTGAAAAACTGTTTTTT. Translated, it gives CASSAPRSEKLFF. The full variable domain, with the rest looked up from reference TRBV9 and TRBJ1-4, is DSGVTQTPKHLITATGQRVTLRCSPRSGDLSVYWYQQSLDQGLQFLIQYYNGEERAKGNILERFSAQQFPDLHSELNLSSLELGDSALYFCASSAPRSEKLFFGSGTQLSVL.

The CDR3 DNA is TGTGCCATCAGGCAGGGGGTGAACACTGAAGCTTTCTTT. Amino acid sequence: CAIRQGVNTEAFF. This chain connects TRBV10-3 to TRBJ1-1, with 7 bases lining up with TRBD1. CDR1 and CDR2 from the germline V gene are ENHRY and SYGVKD. The CDR3 contains 13 residues. Trimming removed 6 bases from V and 0 bases from J; junction bases left unmatched: 1.

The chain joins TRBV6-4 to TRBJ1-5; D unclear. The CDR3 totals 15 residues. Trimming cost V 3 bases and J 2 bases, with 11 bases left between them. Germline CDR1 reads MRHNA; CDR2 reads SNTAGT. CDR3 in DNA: TGTGCCAGCAGTGAGGGTTCGGGAGGCAATCAGCCCCAGCATTTT. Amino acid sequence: CASSEGSGGNQPQHF.

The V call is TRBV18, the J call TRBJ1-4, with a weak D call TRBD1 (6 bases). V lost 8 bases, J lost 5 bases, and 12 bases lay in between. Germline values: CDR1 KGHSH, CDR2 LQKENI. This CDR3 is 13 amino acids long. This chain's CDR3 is CASHGGQNEKLFF. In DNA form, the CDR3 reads TGTGCCAGCCACGGGGGGCAAAATGAAAAACTGTTTTTT.

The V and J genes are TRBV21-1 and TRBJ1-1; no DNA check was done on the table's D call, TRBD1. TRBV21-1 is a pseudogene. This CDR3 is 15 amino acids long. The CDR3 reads CASSKWDRGLAEAFF. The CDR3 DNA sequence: TGTGCCAGCAGCAAGTGGGACAGGGGGCTAGCTGAAGCTTTCTTT.

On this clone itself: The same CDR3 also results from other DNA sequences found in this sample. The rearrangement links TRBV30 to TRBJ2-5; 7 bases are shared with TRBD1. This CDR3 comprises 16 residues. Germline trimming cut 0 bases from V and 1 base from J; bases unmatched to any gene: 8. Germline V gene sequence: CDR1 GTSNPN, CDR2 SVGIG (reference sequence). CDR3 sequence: CAWSVGFRDSQETQYF. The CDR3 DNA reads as TGTGCCTGGAGTGTAGGGTTTAGGGACAGCCAAGAGACCCAGTACTTC.

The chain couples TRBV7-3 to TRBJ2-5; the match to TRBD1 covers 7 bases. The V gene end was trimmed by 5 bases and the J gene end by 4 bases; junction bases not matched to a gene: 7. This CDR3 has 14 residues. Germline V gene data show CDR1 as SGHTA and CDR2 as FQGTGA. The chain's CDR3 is CASSRQGRGETQYF. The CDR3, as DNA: TGTGCCAGCAGCAGACAGGGTAGGGGAGAGACCCAGTACTTC.

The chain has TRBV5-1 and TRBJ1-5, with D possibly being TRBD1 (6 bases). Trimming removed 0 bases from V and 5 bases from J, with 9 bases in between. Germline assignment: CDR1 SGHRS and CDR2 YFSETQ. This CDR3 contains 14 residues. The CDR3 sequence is CASSLVAGDQPQHF. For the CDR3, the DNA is TGCGCCAGCAGCTTGGTTGCAGGGGATCAGCCCCAGCATTTT.

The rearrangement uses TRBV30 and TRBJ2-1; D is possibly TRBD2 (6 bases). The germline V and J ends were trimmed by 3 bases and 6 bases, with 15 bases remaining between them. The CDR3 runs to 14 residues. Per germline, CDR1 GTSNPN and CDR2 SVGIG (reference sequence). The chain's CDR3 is CAWSSGTALNEQFF. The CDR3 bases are TGTGCCTGGAGCTCCGGGACTGCCCTCAATGAGCAGTTCTTC.

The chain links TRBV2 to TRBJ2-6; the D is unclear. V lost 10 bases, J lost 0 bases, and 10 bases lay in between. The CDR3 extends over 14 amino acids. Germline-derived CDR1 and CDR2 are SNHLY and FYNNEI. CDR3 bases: TGTGCCATTTGGCTGGCCTCTGGGGCCAACGTCCTGACTTTC. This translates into CAIWLASGANVLTF.